This T cell receptor beta chain was recorded in a study of cytomegalovirus exposure and HLA in healthy donors. Regarding the study as a whole: Later analysis indicated greater clonal expansion among HLA-associated TCR beta chains than among equally common other chains.

This clone was seen only once. Its antigen remains unidentified. The PCR made use of 60 Vbeta and 13 Jbeta primers. Using immunoSEQ multiplex PCR, the repertoire was profiled, and TCRdb retains in-frame clones only, with some absent. The data contain 150,000 to 200,000 clones, around 78% of them singletons. Losses at the gene ends were 2 bases for V and 0 bases for J; bases not matched to a gene: 3. Germline V lookup: CDR1 SGHRS, CDR2 YFSETQ. The CDR3 contains 16 residues. The chain links TRBV5-1 to TRBJ2-3; 10 positions agree with TRBD2. The material sequenced was PBMCs. This TCR was sampled from a woman in her thirties in good health and CMV-seropositive. This chain's CDR3 is CASSFLAGASTDTQYF. The CDR3 region has the DNA TGCGCCAGCAGCTTTCTAGCGGGGGCTAGCACAGATACGCAGTATTTT.